The entry below describes one T cell receptor beta chain. The antigen is not known. This sample stems from a study of T cell responses to AZD1222 COVID-19 vaccine. Notes on the study in general: Just a handful of people given AZD1222 tested seropositive at baseline.

This CDR3 spans 13 amino acids. Germline-derived CDR1 and CDR2 are MDHEN and SYDVKM. Between the trimmed V and J ends, which lost 5 bases and 4 bases, there was a span of 11 bases. Generated by immunoSEQ multiplex PCR, the TCRdb table keeps only in-frame clones and is missing some. The profile covers about 160,000 clones, with roughly 91% appearing a single time and more than 1.3% taken by the ten largest. The sequence was collected from an adult in good health. V usage is TRBV28 and J usage is TRBJ2-5; D unclear. The specimen was peripheral blood, collected on day 0 of AZD1222 vaccination. CDR3 residues: CASSLNQRETQYF. Written as DNA, the CDR3 is TGTGCCAGCAGTCTCAACCAACGAGAGACCCAGTACTTC.